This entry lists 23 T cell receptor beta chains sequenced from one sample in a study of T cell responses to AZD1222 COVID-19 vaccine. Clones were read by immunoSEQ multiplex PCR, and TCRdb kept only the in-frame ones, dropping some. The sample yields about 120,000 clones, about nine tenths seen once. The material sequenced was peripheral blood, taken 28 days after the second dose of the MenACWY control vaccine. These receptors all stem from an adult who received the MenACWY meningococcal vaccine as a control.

CDR3 amino acids: CASSHRLCSGGALDTQYF. In nucleotides, the CDR3 is TGTGCCAGCAGCCATAGGCTATGTAGCGGGGGGGCGTTAGATACGCAGTATTTT. The chain couples TRBV3-1 (or the pseudogene TRBV3-2) to TRBJ2-3; 11 bases fit TRBD2. Germline CDR1 and CDR2: LGHDT and YNNKEL (reference sequence). CDR3 length: 18 amino acids. The V gene end was trimmed by 3 bases and the J gene end by 5 bases; junction bases not matched to a gene: 13.

For the CDR3, the DNA is TGTGCCACCAGTGATCCCGGACCGGGGAAGACCCAGTACTTC. Translated: CATSDPGPGKTQYF. J is TRBJ2-5 and V is TRBV24-1; TRBD2 might be the D (5 bases). Trimming took 3 bases from V and 6 from J, leaving 13 bases between them. Germline V lookup: CDR1 KGHDR, CDR2 SFDVKD. This CDR3 has 14 amino acids.

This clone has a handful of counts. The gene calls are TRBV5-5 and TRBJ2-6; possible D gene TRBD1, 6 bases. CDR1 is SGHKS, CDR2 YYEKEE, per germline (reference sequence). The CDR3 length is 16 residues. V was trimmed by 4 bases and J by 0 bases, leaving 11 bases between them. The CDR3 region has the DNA TGTGCCAGCAGCGAGGGACAAATCTCTGGGGCCAACGTCCTGACTTTC. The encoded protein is CASSEGQISGANVLTF. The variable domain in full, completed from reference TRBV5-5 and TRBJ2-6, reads DAGVTQSPTHLIKTRGQQVTLRCSPISGHKSVSWYQQVLGQGPQFIFQYYEKEERGRGNFPDRFSARQFPNYSSELNVNALLLGDSALYLCASSEGQISGANVLTFGAGSRLTVL.

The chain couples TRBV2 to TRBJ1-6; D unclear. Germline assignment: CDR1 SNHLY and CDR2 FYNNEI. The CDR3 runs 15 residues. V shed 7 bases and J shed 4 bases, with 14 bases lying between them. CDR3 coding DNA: TGTGCCAGCATCCCCGGGATTGGGTATAATTCACCCCTCCACTTT. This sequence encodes CASIPGIGYNSPLHF. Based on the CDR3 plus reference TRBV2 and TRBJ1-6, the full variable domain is EPEVTQTPSHQVTQMGQEVILRCVPISNHLYFYWYRQILGQKVEFLVSFYNNEISEKSEIFDDQFSVERPDGSNFTLKIRSTKLEDSAMYFCASIPGIGYNSPLHFGNGTRLTVT.

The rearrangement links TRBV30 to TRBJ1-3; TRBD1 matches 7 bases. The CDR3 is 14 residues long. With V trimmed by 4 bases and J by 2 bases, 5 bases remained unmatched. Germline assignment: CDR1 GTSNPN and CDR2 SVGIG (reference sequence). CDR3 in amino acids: CAWTSGTAGNTIYF. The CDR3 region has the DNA TGTGCCTGGACCAGCGGGACAGCTGGAAACACCATATATTTT.

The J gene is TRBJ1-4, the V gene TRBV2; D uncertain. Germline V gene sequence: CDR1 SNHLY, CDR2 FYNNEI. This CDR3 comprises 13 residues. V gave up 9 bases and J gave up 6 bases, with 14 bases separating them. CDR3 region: CASLRRWDEKLFF. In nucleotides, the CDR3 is TGTGCCAGTCTACGGAGATGGGATGAAAAACTGTTTTTT. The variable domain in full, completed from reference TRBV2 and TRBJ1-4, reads EPEVTQTPSHQVTQMGQEVILRCVPISNHLYFYWYRQILGQKVEFLVSFYNNEISEKSEIFDDQFSVERPDGSNFTLKIRSTKLEDSAMYFCASLRRWDEKLFFGSGTQLSVL.

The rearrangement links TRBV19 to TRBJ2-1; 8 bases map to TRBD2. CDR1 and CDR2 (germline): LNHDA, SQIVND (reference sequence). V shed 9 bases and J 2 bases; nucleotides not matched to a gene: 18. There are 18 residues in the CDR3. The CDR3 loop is CASRMGIMAGGPYNEQFF. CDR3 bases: TGTGCCAGCAGGATGGGAATTATGGCGGGAGGTCCCTACAATGAGCAGTTCTTC. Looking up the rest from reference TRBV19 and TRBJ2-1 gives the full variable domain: DGGITQSPKYLFRKEGQNVTLSCEQNLNHDAMYWYRQDPGQGLRLIYYSQIVNDFQKGDIAEGYSVSREKKESFPLTVTSAQKNPTAFYLCASRMGIMAGGPYNEQFFGPGTRLTVL.

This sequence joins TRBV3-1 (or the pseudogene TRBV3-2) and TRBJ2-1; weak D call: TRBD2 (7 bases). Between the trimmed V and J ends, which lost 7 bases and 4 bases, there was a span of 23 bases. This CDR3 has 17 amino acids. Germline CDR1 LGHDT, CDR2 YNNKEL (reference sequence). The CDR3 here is CASTPRGAPDPYNEQFF. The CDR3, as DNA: TGTGCCAGCACCCCCCGGGGGGCTCCCGACCCTTACAATGAGCAGTTCTTC.

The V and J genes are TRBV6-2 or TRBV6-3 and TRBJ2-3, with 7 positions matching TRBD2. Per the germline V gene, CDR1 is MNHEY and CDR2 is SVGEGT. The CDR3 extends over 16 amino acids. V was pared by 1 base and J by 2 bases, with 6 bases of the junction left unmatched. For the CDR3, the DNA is TGTGCCAGCAGTTACTATCGGGGGGAACCCACAGATACGCAGTATTTT. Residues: CASSYYRGEPTDTQYF.

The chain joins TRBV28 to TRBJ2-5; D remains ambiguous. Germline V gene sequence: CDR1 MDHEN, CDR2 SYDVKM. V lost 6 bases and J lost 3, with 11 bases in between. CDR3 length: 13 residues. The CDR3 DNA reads TGTGCCAGCAGCTCCGACCTAAAAGAGACCCAGTACTTC. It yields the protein CASSSDLKETQYF.

The CDR3 loop is CASSHLRGSDTQYF. The CDR3, as DNA: TGTGCCAGCAGTCATCTCCGGGGTAGCGATACGCAGTATTTT. This rearrangement joins TRBV7-6 to TRBJ2-3, with D possibly matching TRBD2 (5 bases). Germline lookup yields CDR1 SGHVS and CDR2 FNYEAQ. Trimming pared 6 bases from V and 6 bases from J, leaving 16 bases between. The length of the CDR3 is 14 residues.

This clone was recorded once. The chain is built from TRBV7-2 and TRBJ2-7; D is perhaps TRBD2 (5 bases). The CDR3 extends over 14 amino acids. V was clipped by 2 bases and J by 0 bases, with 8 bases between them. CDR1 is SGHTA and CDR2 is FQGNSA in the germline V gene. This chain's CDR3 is CASSLRELSYEQYF. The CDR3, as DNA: TGTGCCAGCAGCTTAAGGGAGCTCTCCTACGAGCAGTACTTC.

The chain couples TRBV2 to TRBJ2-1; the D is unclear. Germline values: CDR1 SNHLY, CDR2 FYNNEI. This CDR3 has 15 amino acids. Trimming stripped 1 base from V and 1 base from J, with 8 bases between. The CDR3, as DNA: TGTGCCAGCAGTGAAGGGATGGCTTCCTACAATGAGCAGTTCTTC. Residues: CASSEGMASYNEQFF.

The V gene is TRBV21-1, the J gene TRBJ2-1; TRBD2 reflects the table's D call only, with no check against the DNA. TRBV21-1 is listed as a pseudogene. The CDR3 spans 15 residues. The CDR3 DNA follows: TGTGCCAGATCCAAGCGGGACCCCTTTTACAATGAGCAGTTCTTC. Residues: CARSKRDPFYNEQFF.

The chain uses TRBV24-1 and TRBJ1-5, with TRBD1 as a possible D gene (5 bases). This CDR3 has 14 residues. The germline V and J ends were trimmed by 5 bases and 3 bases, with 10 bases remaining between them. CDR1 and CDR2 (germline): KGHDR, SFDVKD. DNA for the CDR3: TGTGCCACCAGTGGTTCAGGGCCCAATCAGCCCCAGCATTTT. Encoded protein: CATSGSGPNQPQHF.

The CDR3 loop reads CASSQQPGGGIAGYEQYF. Here the CDR3 DNA reads TGTGCCAGCTCACAACAACCAGGGGGCGGGATAGCGGGATACGAGCAGTACTTC. V and J are TRBV18 and TRBJ2-7; perhaps D is TRBD1 or TRBD2 (8 bases each). The V end was cut by 4 bases, the J end by 4 bases, with 26 bases between. Germline V CDR1 and CDR2: KGHSH, LQKENI. This CDR3 spans 18 amino acids.

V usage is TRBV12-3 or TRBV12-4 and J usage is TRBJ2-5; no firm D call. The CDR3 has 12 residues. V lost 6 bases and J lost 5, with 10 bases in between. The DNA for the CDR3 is TGTGCCAGCAGCCCCACCAGGGAGACCCAGTACTTC. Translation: CASSPTRETQYF.

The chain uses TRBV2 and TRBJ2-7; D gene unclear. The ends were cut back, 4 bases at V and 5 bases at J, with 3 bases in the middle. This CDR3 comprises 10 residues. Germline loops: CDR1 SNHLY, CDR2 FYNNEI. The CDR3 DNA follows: TGTGCCAGCAGTGGAAACGAGCAGTACTTC. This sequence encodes CASSGNEQYF.

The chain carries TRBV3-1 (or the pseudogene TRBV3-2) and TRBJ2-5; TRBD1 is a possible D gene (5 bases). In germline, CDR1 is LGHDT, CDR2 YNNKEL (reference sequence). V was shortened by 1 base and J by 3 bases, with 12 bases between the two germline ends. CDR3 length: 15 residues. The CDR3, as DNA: TGTGCCAGCAGCCAAGTCGTGACAGCAAAAGAGACCCAGTACTTC. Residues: CASSQVVTAKETQYF.

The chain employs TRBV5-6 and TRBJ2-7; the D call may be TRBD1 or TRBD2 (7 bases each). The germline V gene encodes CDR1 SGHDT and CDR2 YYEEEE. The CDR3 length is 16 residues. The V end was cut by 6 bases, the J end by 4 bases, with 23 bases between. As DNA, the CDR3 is TGTGCCAGCACCTGGGGGGGACAGCTGACTGAATACGAGCAGTACTTC. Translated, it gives CASTWGGQLTEYEQYF.

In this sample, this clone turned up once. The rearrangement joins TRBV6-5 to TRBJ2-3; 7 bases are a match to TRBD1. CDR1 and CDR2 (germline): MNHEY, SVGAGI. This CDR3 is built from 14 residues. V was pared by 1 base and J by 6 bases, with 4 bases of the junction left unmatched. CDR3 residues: CASSYLTGEDTQYF. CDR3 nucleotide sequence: TGTGCCAGCAGTTACTTAACAGGGGAGGATACGCAGTATTTT.

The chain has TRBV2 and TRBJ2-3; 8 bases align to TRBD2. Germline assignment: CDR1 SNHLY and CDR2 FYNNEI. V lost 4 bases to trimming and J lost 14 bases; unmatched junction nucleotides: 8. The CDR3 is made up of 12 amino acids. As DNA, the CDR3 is TGTGCCAGCAGTGCTACTAGCGGCTTCCGGTATTTT. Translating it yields CASSATSGFRYF. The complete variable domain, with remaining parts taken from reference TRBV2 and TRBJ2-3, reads EPEVTQTPSHQVTQMGQEVILRCVPISNHLYFYWYRQILGQKVEFLVSFYNNEISEKSEIFDDQFSVERPDGSNFTLKIRSTKLEDSAMYFCASSATSGFRYFGPGTRLTVL.

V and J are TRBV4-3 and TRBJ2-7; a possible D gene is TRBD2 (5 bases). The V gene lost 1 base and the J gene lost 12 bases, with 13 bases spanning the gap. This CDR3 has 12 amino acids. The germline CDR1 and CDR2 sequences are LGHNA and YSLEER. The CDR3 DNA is TGCGCCAGCAGCCAAGCCGGTAGGGCGGGGTACGTC. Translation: CASSQAGRAGYV.